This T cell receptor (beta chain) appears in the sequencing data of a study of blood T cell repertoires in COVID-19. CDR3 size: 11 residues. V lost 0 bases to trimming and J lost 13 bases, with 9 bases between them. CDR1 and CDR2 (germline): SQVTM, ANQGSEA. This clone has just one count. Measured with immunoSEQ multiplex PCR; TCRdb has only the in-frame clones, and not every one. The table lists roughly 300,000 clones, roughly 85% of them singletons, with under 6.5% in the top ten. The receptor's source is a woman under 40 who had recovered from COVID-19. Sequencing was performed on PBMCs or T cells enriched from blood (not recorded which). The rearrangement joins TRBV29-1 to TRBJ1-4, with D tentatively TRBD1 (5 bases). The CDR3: CSVEDRGGLFF. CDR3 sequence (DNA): TGCAGCGTTGAAGATCGGGGGGGACTGTTTTTT.